These 10 T cell receptor beta chains were all obtained from the same sample, sequenced in a study of shared clonotypes between healthy human individuals. Naive CD8 populations comprised CD45RO-negative cells positively selected for CCR7, excluding terminally differentiated effector memory CD45RA+ cells. The repertoire was sequenced with immunoSEQ multiplex PCR; TCRdb's copy has only in-frame clones and lacks some. This sample carries around 580,000 clones, about 98% of them seen once, and the ten largest clones take around 0.3%. The sample was naive CD8+ T cells sorted from blood. The receptors stem from a man aged 25-40 years in good health.

This chain connects TRBV7-6 to TRBJ2-7; D uncertain. The CDR3 has 16 amino acids. CDR1 and CDR2 from the germline V gene are SGHVS and FNYEAQ. Trimming took off 1 base at V and 3 bases at J, with 16 bases between the two ends. The CDR3 DNA follows: TGTGCCAGCAGCTTAGGATTCGAGGTACTCGGCTACGAGCAGTACTTC. The encoded protein is CASSLGFEVLGYEQYF.

V and J are TRBV2 and TRBJ2-3, with D perhaps given as TRBD1 or TRBD2 (5 bases each). V was trimmed by 3 bases and J by 1 base, leaving 11 bases between them. The germline CDR1 and CDR2 sequences are SNHLY and FYNNEI. This CDR3 comprises 15 residues. CDR3 nucleotides: TGTGCCAGCAGTGACCCTGGGACCGGCACAGATACGCAGTATTTT. Its protein is CASSDPGTGTDTQYF.

The gene calls are TRBV5-4 and TRBJ2-1; D gene uncertain. Deletions cut 1 base from V and 10 bases from J, with 6 bases between. The CDR3 extends over 11 amino acids. The germline V gene encodes CDR1 SGHNT and CDR2 YYREEE (reference sequence). The CDR3 spells CASSLRAEQFF. CDR3 in DNA: TGTGCCAGCAGCTTGAGGGCGGAGCAGTTCTTC.

The CDR3 here is CASSLERQSNYNEQYF. In nucleotides, the CDR3 is TGTGCCAGCAGCTTAGAAAGACAGTCCAACTACAACGAGCAGTACTTC. The chain has TRBV11-2 and TRBJ2-7, with D possibly being TRBD1 (5 bases). The germline V gene encodes CDR1 SGHAT and CDR2 FQNNGV. V dropped 0 bases and J dropped 5 bases, with 17 bases sitting between them. CDR3 length equals 16 residues.

This clone was counted a single time. The chain is built from TRBV10-3 and TRBJ2-5; 8 bases match TRBD1. The junction had 11 bases not matched to a gene; V was cut back by 3 bases and J by 5 bases. This CDR3 spans 16 amino acids. The germline CDR1 and CDR2 sequences are ENHRY and SYGVKD. The CDR3 reads CAISDEDRGRIETQYF. Here the CDR3 DNA reads TGTGCCATCAGTGATGAAGACAGGGGACGGATCGAGACCCAGTACTTC.

The V gene is TRBV7-9, the J gene TRBJ1-5; D perhaps matches TRBD1 (5 bases). Looked up from germline, CDR1 is SEHNR and CDR2 is FQNEAQ (reference sequence). Trimming removed 6 bases from V and 3 bases from J, with 18 bases in between. The CDR3 runs to 16 residues. The CDR3 here is CASSRGLADYNQPQHF. The CDR3 nucleotides read TGTGCCAGCAGTCGGGGGTTGGCAGACTACAATCAGCCCCAGCATTTT.

The chain has TRBV11-2 and TRBJ2-2; D is uncertain. V gave up 5 bases and J gave up 3 bases, with 7 bases separating them. Germline-derived CDR1 and CDR2 are SGHAT and FQNNGV. This CDR3 contains 13 residues. The CDR3 reads CASSPLYTGELFF. DNA of the CDR3: TGTGCCAGCAGCCCTCTTTACACCGGGGAGCTGTTTTTT.

This chain links TRBV9 with TRBJ2-3, with D tentatively TRBD1 (5 bases). CDR1 and CDR2 (germline): SGDLS, YYNGEE. The ends were cut back, 0 bases at V and 4 bases at J, with 12 bases in the middle. There are 15 residues in the CDR3. CDR3 in DNA: TGTGCCAGCAGCGTAGCTCCAGGGTCCTCAGATACGCAGTATTTT. Translating it yields CASSVAPGSSDTQYF.

V gene TRBV5-6 combines with J gene TRBJ2-7; D is undetermined. Per the germline V gene, CDR1 is SGHDT and CDR2 is YYEEEE. This CDR3 region has 13 residues. V was shortened by 0 bases and J by 0 bases, with 4 bases between the two germline ends. The CDR3 DNA follows: TGTGCCAGCAGCTTGGATGGCTCCTACGAGCAGTACTTC. Residues: CASSLDGSYEQYF.

The CDR3 bases are TGTGCCAGCGAAGGCAGGAACTCCCCTGAAGCTTTCTTT. Protein sequence: CASEGRNSPEAFF. The V and J genes are TRBV6-1 and TRBJ1-1; D is undetermined. Germline CDR1 and CDR2: MNHNS and SASEGT. The CDR3 covers 13 residues. Trimming removed 8 bases at V and 6 bases at J, with 16 bases between.